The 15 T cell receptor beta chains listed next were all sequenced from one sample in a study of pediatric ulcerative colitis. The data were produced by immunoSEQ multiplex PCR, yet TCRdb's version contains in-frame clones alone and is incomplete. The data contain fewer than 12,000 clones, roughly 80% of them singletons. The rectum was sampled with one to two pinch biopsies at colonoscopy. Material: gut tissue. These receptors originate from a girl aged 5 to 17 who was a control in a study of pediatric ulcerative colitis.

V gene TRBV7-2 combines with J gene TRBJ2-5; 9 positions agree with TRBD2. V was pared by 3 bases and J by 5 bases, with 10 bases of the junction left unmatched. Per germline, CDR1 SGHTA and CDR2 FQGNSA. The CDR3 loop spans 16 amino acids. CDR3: CASSLIPAGGGETQYF. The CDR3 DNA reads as TGTGCCAGCAGCTTGATCCCGGCGGGAGGGGGGGAGACCCAGTACTTC.

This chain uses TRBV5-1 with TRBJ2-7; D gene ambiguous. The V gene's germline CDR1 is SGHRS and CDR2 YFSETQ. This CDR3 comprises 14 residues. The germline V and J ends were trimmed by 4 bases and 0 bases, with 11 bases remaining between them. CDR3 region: CASSSQEFSYEQYF. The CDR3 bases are TGCGCCAGCAGCAGTCAGGAGTTCTCCTACGAGCAGTACTTC.

The CDR3 region is CASRPGQLWGYGYTF. CDR3 sequence (DNA): TGTGCCAGCAGACCCGGACAGCTCTGGGGCTATGGCTACACCTTC. V is TRBV28 and J is TRBJ1-2; a weak D match, TRBD1 (6 bases). The germline V gene encodes CDR1 MDHEN and CDR2 SYDVKM. With 6 bases removed from V and 4 bases from J, the gap between germline ends came to 18 bases. The CDR3 covers 15 residues.

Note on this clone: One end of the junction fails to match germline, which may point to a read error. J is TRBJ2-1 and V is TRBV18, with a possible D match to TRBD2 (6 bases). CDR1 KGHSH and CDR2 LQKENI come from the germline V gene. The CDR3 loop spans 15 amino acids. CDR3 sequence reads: CASSRADSPAGSTIF. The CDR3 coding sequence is TGTGCCAGCTCACGGGCTGACTCCCCAGCGGGTTCGACGATCTTC.

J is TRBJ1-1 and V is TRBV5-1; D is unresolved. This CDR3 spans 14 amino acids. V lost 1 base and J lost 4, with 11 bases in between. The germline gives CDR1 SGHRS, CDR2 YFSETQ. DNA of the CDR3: TGCGCCAGCAGCTTGACGCGGGTTAGCACTGAAGCTTTCTTT. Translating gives CASSLTRVSTEAFF. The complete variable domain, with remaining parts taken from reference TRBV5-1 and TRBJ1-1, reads KAGVTQTPRYLIKTRGQQVTLSCSPISGHRSVSWYQQTPGQGLQFLFEYFSETQRNKGNFPGRFSGRQFSNSRSEMNVSTLELGDSALYLCASSLTRVSTEAFFGQGTRLTVV.

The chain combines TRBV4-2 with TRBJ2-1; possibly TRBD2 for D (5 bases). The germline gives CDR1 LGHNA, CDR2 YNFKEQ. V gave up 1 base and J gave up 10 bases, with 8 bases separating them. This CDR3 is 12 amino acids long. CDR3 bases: TGTGCCAGCAGCCAAGTCGGGAAGGAGCAGTTCTTC. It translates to CASSQVGKEQFF.

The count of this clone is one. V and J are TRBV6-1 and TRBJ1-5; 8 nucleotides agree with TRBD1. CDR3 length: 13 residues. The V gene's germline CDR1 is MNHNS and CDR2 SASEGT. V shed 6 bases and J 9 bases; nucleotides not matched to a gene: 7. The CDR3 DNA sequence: TGTGCCAGCAGGTGGACAGGGAGCTCGCCCCAGCATTTT. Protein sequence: CASRWTGSSPQHF.

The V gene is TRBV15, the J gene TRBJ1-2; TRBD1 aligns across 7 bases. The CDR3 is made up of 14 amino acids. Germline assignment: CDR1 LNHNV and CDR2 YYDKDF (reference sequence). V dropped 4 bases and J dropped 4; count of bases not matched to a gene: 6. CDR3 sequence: CATSTPTGSYGYTF. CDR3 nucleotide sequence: TGTGCCACCAGCACGCCGACAGGGAGCTATGGCTACACCTTC.

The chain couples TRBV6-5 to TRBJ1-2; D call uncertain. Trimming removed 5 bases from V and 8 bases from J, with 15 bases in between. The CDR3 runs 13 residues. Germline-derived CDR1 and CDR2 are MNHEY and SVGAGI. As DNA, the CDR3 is TGTGCCAGCAGTGAACGAGGCGGATTGGGCTACACCTTC. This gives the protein CASSERGGLGYTF.

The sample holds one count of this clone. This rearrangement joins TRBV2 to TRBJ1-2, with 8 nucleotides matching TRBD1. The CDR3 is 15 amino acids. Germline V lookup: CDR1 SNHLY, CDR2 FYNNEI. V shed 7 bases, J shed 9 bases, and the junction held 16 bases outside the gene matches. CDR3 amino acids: CASTRGGAGGRSYTF. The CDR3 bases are TGTGCCAGCACCAGGGGGGGTGCAGGGGGCAGGAGCTACACCTTC.

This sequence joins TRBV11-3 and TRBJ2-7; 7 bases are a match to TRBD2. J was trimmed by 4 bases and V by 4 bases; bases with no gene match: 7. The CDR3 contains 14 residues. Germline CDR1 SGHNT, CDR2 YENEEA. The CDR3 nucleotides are TGTGCCAGCAGCTCCAGCGGGATTGGATACGAGCAGTACTTC. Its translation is CASSSSGIGYEQYF.

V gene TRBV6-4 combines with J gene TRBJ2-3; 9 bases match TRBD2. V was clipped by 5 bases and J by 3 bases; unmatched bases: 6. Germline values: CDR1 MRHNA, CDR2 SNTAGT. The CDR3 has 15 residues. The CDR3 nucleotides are TGTGCCAGCAGTTTACTAGCGGGCGGTACAGATACGCAGTATTTT. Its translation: CASSLLAGGTDTQYF.

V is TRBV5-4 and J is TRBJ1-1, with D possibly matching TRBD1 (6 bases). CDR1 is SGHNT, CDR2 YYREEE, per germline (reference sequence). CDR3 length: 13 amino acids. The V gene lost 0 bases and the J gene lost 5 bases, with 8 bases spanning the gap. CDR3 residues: CASSLDRGTEAFF. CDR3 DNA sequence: TGTGCCAGCAGCTTGGATAGGGGGACTGAAGCTTTCTTT.

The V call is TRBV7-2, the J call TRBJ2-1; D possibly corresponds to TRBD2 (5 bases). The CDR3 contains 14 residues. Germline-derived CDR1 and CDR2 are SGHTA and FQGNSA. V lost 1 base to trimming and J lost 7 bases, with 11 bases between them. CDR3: CASSLGGMVNEQFF. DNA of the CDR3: TGTGCCAGCAGCTTAGGAGGGATGGTGAATGAGCAGTTCTTC. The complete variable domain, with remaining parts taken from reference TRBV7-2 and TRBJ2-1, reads GAGVSQSPSNKVTEKGKDVELRCDPISGHTALYWYRQSLGQGLEFLIYFQGNSAPDKSGLPSDRFSAERTGGSVSTLTIQRTQQEDSAVYLCASSLGGMVNEQFFGPGTRLTVL.

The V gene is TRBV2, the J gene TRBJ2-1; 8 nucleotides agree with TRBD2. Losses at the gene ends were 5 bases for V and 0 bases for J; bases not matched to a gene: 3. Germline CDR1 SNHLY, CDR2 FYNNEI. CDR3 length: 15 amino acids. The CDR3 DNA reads TGTGCCAGCAGTTCCGGGACTAGCTCCTACAATGAGCAGTTCTTC. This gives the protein CASSSGTSSYNEQFF.